This T cell receptor (beta chain) was retrieved from a study of T cells after yellow fever vaccination. As TCR cDNA was made by 5'RACE template switching, a universal primer site and UMIs were added. TCRdb reanalysed the 5' RACE reads using MiXCR and keeps one entry per CDR3 protein. Of 500,000 to 650,000 distinct CDR3 sequences in the sample, around 12% are singletons; the top ten hold 15%. General study results and limits: Most clones from primary vaccination were detected again post-booster (roughly 96% CD4, about 88% CD8). The secondary response was weaker, and its peak arrived faster, on day 5 versus 15. Some clonotypes were seen in both the CD4 and the CD8 compartments. These made up a small share and likely arose from convergent recombination.

This clonotype was counted a few times. Its antigen remains unidentified. The V gene end was trimmed by 4 bases and the J gene end by 5 bases; junction bases not matched to a gene: 10. The germline CDR1 and CDR2 sequences are MNHEY and SMNVEV (reference sequence). The length of the CDR3 is 15 residues. The sequence was collected from a man aged 30-40 years who received the YFV17D yellow fever vaccine. The chain recombines TRBV27 with TRBJ2-5; 7 bases fit TRBD2. The starting material was PBMCs, obtained on the day of the yellow fever booster vaccination. Written as DNA, the CDR3 is TGTGCCAGCAGTTGGGGGAGGGGACTGAGGGAGACCCAGTACTTC. Translated, it gives CASSWGRGLRETQYF.